The table lists the clone carrying this T cell receptor (beta chain) with a few counts. Its matching antigen is unknown. These data come from a study of T-cell memory formation after mild COVID-19. Looking at the study overall: Largely donor-specific TCR clusters were found.

TCR alpha and TCR beta cDNA libraries carrying sample barcodes and UMIs came from 5'RACE with constant-segment primers. TCRdb re-called the 5' RACE reads with MiXCR, one entry per CDR3 protein. The sample has 500,000 to 550,000 distinct CDR3 sequences, over 20% seen once. This CDR3 region has 15 residues. After removal of 3 bases from V and 0 bases from J, the junction contained 5 bases not matched to a gene. The germline CDR1 and CDR2 sequences are SGHRS and YFSETQ. Regarding the study as a whole: Day 37-peaking second-wave clones had unconfirmed SARS-CoV-2 specificity. CD4+ bias marked clones expanding day 15 to 37, unlike balanced contracting clones.

The sample comprised PBMCs or a T cell subset sorted from them (not recorded which). The origin of this receptor is an adult woman who had mild COVID-19 (a few samples of this study predate the infection). Cell type and time point are not known. The chain links TRBV5-1 to TRBJ1-1; the match to TRBD1 covers 7 bases. In DNA, the CDR3 is TGCGCCAGCAGCTCCAGGGGGAATCTGAACACTGAAGCTTTCTTT. Translation: CASSSRGNLNTEAFF.